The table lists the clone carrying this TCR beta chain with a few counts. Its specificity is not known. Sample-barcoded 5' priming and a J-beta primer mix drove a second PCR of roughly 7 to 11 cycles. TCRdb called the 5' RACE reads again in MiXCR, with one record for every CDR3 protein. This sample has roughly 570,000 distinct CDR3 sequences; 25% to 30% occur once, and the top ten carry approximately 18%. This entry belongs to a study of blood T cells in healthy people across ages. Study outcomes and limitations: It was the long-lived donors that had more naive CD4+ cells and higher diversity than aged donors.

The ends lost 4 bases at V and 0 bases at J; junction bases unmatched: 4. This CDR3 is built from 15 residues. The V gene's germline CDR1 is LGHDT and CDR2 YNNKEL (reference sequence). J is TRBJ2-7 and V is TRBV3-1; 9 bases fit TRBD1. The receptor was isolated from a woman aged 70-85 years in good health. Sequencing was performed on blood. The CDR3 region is CASSLTGGNSYEQYF. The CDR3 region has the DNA TGTGCCAGCAGCCTCACAGGGGGCAACTCCTACGAGCAGTACTTC.